This TCR beta chain was sequenced for a study of shared clonotypes between healthy human individuals. Over several immunoSEQ plates, each subset's genomic DNA was distributed in even portions. Produced via immunoSEQ multiplex PCR; TCRdb's table is partial and in-frame only. The data hold some 1,900,000 clones, with about 94% observed a single time. Naive CD8 cells lacked CD45RO, underwent positive selection for CCR7 and left out terminally differentiated effector memory CD45RA+ cells. The study enrolled healthy HIV-negative adults without recent acute infections or vaccinations as donors. Study-wide results and limits: Several donors shared 4.5% to 6.5% of their naive CD4 clonotypes.

CDR1 and CDR2 from the germline V gene are GTSNPN and SVGIG (reference sequence). The V end lost 4 bases, the J end lost 2 bases, and 7 bases lay between the germline ends. There are 12 residues in the CDR3. With respect to this clone: The antigen is unknown.

Specimen: naive CD8+ T cells sorted from blood. The receptor was isolated from a man between 18 and 29 years old in good health. J is TRBJ2-3 and V is TRBV30; D ambiguous. The CDR3 bases are TGTGCCTGGACGGGTGACACAGATACGCAGTATTTT. It yields the protein CAWTGDTDTQYF. The full variable domain, completed using reference TRBV30 and TRBJ2-3, is SQTIHQWPATLVQPVGSPLSLECTVEGTSNPNLYWYRQAAGRGLQLLFYSVGIGQISSEVPQNLSASRPQDRQFILSSKKLLLSDSGFYLCAWTGDTDTQYFGPGTRLTVL.